This T cell receptor (beta chain) was identified in a study of blood T cell repertoires in COVID-19. From germline, CDR1 is LGHNA and CDR2 YSLEER. The CDR3 length is 16 residues. Losses at the gene ends were 3 bases for V and 3 bases for J; bases not matched to a gene: 11. Recruits, aged about 18 to 100 years, lived in 24 US areas. Two negative PCRs, clearance, or symptom resolution had been documented for recovered Cohort 3 donors. Measured with immunoSEQ multiplex PCR; TCRdb has only the in-frame clones, and not every one. The sample carries about 480,000 clones, around 89% recorded once. The origin of this receptor is a woman aged 40-49 years who had recovered from COVID-19. This chain joins TRBV4-3 and TRBJ2-7, with TRBD2 matching 7 bases. Sequencing used PBMCs or T cells enriched from blood (not recorded which). The CDR3, as DNA: TGCGCCAGCAGCCACTCCTTGGGGAGGGGCGACTACGAGCAGTACTTC. The encoded protein is CASSHSLGRGDYEQYF.